The next 4 T cell receptor beta chains were all read from a single sample in a study of OX40 agonist ivuxolimab in advanced cancers. Here immunoSEQ multiplex PCR was the method, and the copy in TCRdb shows in-frame clones only, minus some. Of some 25,000 clones in the sample, 70% to 80% are singletons; the top ten hold 25% to 30%. The sample here was CD4+ or CD8+ T cells sorted from blood, taken in a trial of the OX40 agonist ivuxolimab. The receptors shown here come from an adult with an advanced solid tumor such as melanoma, head and neck, liver or kidney cancer.

V is TRBV28 and J is TRBJ2-5; D perhaps matches TRBD2 (5 bases). CDR3 length: 15 amino acids. The V gene's germline CDR1 is MDHEN and CDR2 SYDVKM. V was trimmed by 1 base and J by 3 bases, leaving 12 bases between them. The DNA of the CDR3 is TGTGCCAGCAGTTTATCTATCGACTATAAAGAGACCCAGTACTTC. Its protein is CASSLSIDYKETQYF.

This clone was detected many times. The chain carries TRBV29-1 and TRBJ2-3; maybe TRBD1 (5 bases). This CDR3 contains 13 residues. CDR1 is SQVTM and CDR2 is ANQGSEA in the germline V gene. Trimming removed 5 bases at V and 4 bases at J, with 13 bases between. The CDR3: CSVSGHRPDTQYF. The CDR3 nucleotides are TGCAGCGTTTCCGGACATCGCCCAGATACGCAGTATTTT.

This clone was seen only once. The gene calls are TRBV7-3 and TRBJ1-2; D is unclear. Trimming pared 3 bases from V and 8 bases from J, leaving 13 bases between. Looked up from germline, CDR1 is SGHTA and CDR2 is FQGTGA. The CDR3 extends over 13 amino acids. CDR3 coding DNA: TGTGCCAGCAGCTTGCACAGAAACTCAGGCTACACCTTC. Translation: CASSLHRNSGYTF.

The V call is TRBV9, the J call TRBJ1-2; perhaps TRBD1 as D (5 bases). V was cut by 8 bases and J by 4 bases, with 12 bases left in between. The CDR3 runs to 12 residues. Germline V gene sequence: CDR1 SGDLS, CDR2 YYNGEE. CDR3 nucleotides: TGTGCCAGTTCCCAGGGCGGCTATGGCTACACCTTC. It translates to CASSQGGYGYTF.